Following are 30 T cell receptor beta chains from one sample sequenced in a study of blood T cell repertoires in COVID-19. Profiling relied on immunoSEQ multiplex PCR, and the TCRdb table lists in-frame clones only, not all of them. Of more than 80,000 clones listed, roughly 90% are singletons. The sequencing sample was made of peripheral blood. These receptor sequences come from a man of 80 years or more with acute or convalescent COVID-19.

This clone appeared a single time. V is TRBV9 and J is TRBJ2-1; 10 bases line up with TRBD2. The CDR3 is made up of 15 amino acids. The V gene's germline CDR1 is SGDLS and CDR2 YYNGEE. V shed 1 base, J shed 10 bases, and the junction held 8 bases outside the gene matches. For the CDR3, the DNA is TGTGCCAGCAGCGTAAGGTCTAGCGGGAGTGGGGAGCAGTTCTTC. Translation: CASSVRSSGSGEQFF. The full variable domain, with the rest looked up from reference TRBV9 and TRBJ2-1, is DSGVTQTPKHLITATGQRVTLRCSPRSGDLSVYWYQQSLDQGLQFLIQYYNGEERAKGNILERFSAQQFPDLHSELNLSSLELGDSALYFCASSVRSSGSGEQFFGPGTRLTVL.

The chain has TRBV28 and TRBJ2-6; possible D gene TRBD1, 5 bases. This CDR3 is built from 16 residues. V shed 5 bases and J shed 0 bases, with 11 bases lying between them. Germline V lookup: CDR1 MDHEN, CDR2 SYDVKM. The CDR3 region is CASSTTGASGANVLTF. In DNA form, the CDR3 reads TGTGCCAGCAGTACCACAGGAGCCTCTGGGGCCAACGTCCTGACTTTC.

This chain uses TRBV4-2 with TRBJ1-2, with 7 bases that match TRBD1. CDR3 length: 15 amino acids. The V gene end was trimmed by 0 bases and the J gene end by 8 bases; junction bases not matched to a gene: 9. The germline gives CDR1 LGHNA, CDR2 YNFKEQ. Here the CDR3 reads CASSQDGQGGLGYTF. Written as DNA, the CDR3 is TGTGCCAGCAGCCAAGACGGGCAAGGGGGCCTAGGCTACACCTTC.

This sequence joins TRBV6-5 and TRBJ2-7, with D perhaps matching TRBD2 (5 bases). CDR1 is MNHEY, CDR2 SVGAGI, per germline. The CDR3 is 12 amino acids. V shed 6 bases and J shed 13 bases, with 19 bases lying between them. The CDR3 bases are TGTGCCAGCAGGCGCGACGTCGGGGTTCAATACTTC. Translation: CASRRDVGVQYF.

CDR3: CAWSFAGVVPYNSPLHF. The CDR3 coding sequence is TGTGCCTGGAGTTTCGCCGGGGTAGTCCCCTATAATTCACCCCTCCACTTT. V is TRBV30 and J is TRBJ1-6; no firm D call. CDR1 is GTSNPN, CDR2 SVGIG, per germline (reference sequence). CDR3 size: 17 residues. The germline V and J ends were trimmed by 2 bases and 2 bases, with 16 bases remaining between them. The whole variable domain, filled in from reference TRBV30 and TRBJ1-6, reads SQTIHQWPATLVQPVGSPLSLECTVEGTSNPNLYWYRQAAGRGLQLLFYSVGIGQISSEVPQNLSASRPQDRQFILSSKKLLLSDSGFYLCAWSFAGVVPYNSPLHFGNGTRLTVT.

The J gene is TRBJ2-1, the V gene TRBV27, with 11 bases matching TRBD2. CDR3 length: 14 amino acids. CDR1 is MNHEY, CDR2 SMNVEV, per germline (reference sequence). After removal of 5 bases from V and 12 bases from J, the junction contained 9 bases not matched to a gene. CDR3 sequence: CASSNSGRAVGQFF. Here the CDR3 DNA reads TGTGCCAGCAGTAATAGCGGGAGGGCGGTAGGGCAGTTCTTC.

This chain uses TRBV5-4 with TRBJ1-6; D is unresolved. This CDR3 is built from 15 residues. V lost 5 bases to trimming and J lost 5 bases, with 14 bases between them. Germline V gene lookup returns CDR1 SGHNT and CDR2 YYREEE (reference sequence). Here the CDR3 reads CASSAQVGDNSPLHF. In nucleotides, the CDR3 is TGTGCCAGCAGTGCTCAGGTGGGAGATAATTCACCCCTCCACTTT.

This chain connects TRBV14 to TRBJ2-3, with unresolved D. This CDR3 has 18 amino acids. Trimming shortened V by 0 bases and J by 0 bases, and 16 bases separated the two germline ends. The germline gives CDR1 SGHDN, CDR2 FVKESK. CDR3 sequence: CASSQDRVHTQSTDTQYF. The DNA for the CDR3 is TGTGCCAGCAGCCAAGATCGGGTCCACACACAAAGCACAGATACGCAGTATTTT.

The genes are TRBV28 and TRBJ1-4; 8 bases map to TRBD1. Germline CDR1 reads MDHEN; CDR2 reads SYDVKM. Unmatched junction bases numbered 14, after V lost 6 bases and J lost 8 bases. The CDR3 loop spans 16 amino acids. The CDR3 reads CASSLLWTGRREKLFF. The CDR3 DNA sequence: TGTGCCAGCAGCCTTTTATGGACAGGGCGGAGGGAAAAACTGTTTTTT.

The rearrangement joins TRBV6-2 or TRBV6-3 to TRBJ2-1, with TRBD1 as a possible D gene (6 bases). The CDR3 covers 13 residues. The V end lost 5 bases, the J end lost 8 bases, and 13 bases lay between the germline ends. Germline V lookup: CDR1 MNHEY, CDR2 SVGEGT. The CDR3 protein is CASSLNHRDEQFF. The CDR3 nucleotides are TGTGCCAGCAGTCTGAATCACAGGGATGAGCAGTTCTTC.

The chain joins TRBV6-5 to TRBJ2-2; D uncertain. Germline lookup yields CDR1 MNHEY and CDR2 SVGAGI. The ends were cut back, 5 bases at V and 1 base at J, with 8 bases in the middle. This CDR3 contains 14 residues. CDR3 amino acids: CASSRARNTGELFF. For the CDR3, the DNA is TGTGCCAGCAGTCGAGCACGGAACACCGGGGAGCTGTTTTTT.

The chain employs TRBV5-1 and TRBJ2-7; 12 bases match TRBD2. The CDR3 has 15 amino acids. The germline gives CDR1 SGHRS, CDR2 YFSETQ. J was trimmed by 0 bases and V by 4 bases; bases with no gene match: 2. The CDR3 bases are TGCGCCAGCAGCCTGACTAGCGGGAGCTCCTACGAGCAGTACTTC. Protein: CASSLTSGSSYEQYF.

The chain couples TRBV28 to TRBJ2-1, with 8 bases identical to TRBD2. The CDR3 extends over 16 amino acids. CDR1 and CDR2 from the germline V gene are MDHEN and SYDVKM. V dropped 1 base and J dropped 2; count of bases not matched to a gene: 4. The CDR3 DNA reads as TGTGCCAGCAGTTTATTTGCGGGAGGAACCTACAATGAGCAGTTCTTC. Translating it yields CASSLFAGGTYNEQFF.

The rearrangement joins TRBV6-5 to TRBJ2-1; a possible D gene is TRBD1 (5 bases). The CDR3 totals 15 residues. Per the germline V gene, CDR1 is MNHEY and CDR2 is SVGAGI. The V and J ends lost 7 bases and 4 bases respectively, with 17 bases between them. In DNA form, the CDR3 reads TGTGCCAGCACCACCCACGGACATAAATACAATGAGCAGTTCTTC. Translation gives CASTTHGHKYNEQFF.

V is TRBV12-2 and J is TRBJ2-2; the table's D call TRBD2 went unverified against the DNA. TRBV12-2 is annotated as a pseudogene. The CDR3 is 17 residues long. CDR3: CASRLAGLAANTGELFF. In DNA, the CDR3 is TGTGCAAGTCGCTTAGCCGGACTAGCGGCGAACACCGGGGAGCTGTTTTTT.

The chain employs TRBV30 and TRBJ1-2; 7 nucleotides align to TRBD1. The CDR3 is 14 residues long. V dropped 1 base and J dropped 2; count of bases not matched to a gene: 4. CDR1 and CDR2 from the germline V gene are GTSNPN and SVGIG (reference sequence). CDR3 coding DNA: TGTGCCTGGAGTGGTGGCAGGGGGAACTATGGCTACACCTTC. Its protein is CAWSGGRGNYGYTF.

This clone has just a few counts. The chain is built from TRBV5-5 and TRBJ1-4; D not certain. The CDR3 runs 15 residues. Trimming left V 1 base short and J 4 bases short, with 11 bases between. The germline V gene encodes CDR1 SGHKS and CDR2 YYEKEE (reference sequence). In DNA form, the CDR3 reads TGTGCCAGCAGCTTGACGCCGGTATATAATGAAAAACTGTTTTTT. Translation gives CASSLTPVYNEKLFF. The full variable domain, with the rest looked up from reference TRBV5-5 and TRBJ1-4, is DAGVTQSPTHLIKTRGQQVTLRCSPISGHKSVSWYQQVLGQGPQFIFQYYEKEERGRGNFPDRFSARQFPNYSSELNVNALLLGDSALYLCASSLTPVYNEKLFFGSGTQLSVL.

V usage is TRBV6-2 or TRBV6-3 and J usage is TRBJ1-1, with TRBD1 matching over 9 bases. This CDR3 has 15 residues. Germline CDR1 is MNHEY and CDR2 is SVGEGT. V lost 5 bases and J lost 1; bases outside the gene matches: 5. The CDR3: CASSPPDRGNTEAFF. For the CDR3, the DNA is TGTGCCAGCAGTCCCCCGGACAGGGGGAACACTGAAGCTTTCTTT.

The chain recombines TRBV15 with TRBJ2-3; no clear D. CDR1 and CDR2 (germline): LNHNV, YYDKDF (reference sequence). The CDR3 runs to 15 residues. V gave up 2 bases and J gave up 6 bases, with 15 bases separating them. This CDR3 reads CATSRNWASSDTQYF. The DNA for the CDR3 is TGTGCCACCAGCAGAAACTGGGCGTCGAGTGATACGCAGTATTTT.

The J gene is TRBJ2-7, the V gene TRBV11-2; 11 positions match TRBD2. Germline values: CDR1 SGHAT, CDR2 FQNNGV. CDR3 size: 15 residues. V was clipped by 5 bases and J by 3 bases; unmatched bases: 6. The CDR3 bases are TGTGCCAGCAGCGAAACTAGCGGGAGAATCTACGAGCAGTACTTC. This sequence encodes CASSETSGRIYEQYF. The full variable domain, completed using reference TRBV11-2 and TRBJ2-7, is EAGVAQSPRYKIIEKRQSVAFWCNPISGHATLYWYQQILGQGPKLLIQFQNNGVVDDSQLPKDRFSAERLKGVDSTLKIQPAKLEDSAVYLCASSETSGRIYEQYFGPGTRLTVT.

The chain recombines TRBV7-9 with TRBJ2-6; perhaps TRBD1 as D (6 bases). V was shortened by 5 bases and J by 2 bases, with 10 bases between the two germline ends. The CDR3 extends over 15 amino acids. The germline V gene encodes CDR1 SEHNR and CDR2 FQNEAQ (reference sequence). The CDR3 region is CASSPGQPGANVLTF. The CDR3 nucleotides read TGTGCCAGCAGCCCAGGACAGCCTGGGGCCAACGTCCTGACTTTC.

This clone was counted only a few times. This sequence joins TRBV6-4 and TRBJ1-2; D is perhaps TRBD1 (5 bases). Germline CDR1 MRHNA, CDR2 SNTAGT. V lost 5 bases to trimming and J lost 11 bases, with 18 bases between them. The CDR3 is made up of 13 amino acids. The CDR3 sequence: CASSHGSGWGYTF. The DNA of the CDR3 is TGTGCCAGCAGTCACGGGAGCGGTTGGGGGTACACCTTC.

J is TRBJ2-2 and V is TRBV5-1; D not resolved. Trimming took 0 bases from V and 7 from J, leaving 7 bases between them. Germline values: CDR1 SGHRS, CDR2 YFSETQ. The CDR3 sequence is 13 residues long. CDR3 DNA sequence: TGCGCCAGCAGCTTGGAGCATATCGGGGAGCTGTTTTTT. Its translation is CASSLEHIGELFF.

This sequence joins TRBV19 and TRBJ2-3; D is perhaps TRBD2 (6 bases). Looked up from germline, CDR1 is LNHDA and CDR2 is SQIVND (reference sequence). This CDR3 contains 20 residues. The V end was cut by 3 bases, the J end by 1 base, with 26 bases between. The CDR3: CASSIGSRGDLISRTDTQYF. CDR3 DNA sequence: TGTGCCAGTAGTATTGGATCCCGCGGGGATCTAATTTCCCGCACAGATACGCAGTATTTT.

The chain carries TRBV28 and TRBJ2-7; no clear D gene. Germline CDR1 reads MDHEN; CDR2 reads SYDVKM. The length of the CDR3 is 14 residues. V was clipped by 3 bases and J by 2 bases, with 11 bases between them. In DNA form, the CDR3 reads TGTGCCAGCAGTTTTGCCAGAAACCCCTACGAGCAGTACTTC. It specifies CASSFARNPYEQYF.

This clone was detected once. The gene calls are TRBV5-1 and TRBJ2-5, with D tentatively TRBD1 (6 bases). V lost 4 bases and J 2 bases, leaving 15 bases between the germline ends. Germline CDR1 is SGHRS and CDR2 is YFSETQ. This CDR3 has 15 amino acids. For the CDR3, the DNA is TGCGCCAGCAGCCAGCTCGGGACACCACAAGAGACCCAGTACTTC. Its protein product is CASSQLGTPQETQYF. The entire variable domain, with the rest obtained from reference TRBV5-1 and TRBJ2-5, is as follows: KAGVTQTPRYLIKTRGQQVTLSCSPISGHRSVSWYQQTPGQGLQFLFEYFSETQRNKGNFPGRFSGRQFSNSRSEMNVSTLELGDSALYLCASSQLGTPQETQYFGPGTRLLVL.

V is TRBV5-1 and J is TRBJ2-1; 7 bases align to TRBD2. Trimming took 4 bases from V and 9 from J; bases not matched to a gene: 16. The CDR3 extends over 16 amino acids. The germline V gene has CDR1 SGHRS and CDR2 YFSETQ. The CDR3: CASSREATKSNREQFF. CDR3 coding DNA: TGCGCCAGCAGCCGGGAGGCGACTAAGTCGAACCGTGAGCAGTTCTTC.

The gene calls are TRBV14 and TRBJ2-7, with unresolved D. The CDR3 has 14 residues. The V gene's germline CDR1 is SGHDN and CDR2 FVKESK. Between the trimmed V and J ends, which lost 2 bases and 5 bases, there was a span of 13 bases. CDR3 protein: CASSQLVYPHEQYF. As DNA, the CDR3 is TGTGCCAGCAGCCAACTCGTCTATCCCCACGAGCAGTACTTC.

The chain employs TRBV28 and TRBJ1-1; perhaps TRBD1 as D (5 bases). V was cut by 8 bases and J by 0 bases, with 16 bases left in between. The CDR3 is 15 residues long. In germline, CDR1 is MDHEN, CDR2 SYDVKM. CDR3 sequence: CASPPAGRMNTEAFF. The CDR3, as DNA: TGTGCCAGCCCCCCAGCGGGACGGATGAACACTGAAGCTTTCTTT. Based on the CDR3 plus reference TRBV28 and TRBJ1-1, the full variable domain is DVKVTQSSRYLVKRTGEKVFLECVQDMDHENMFWYRQDPGLGLRLIYFSYDVKMKEKGDIPEGYSVSREKKERFSLILESASTNQTSMYLCASPPAGRMNTEAFFGQGTRLTVV.

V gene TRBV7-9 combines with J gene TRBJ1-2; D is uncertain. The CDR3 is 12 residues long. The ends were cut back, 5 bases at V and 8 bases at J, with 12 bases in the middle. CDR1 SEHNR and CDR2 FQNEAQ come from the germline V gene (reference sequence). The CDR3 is CASSRGRAGYTF. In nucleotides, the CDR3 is TGTGCCAGCAGCCGCGGGAGGGCAGGCTACACCTTC.